The 9 T cell receptor beta chains in this list originate from one sample, sequenced in a study of blood T cells in healthy people across ages. Alongside a J-beta primer mix, a sample-barcoded 5' primer served in a second PCR lasting about 7 to 12 cycles. MiXCR was run by TCRdb on the 5' RACE reads, yielding one entry per CDR3 protein. The data show 630,000 or so distinct CDR3 sequences, about 32% seen once. The sequenced material came from blood. These receptors were taken from a woman older than 75 in good health.

This clonotype showed up many times. The chain recombines TRBV5-1 with TRBJ2-5, with 10 bases lining up with TRBD2. The CDR3 covers 17 residues. V dropped 0 bases and J dropped 4; count of bases not matched to a gene: 9. Germline V gene sequence: CDR1 SGHRS, CDR2 YFSETQ. The CDR3 DNA reads as TGCGCCAGCAGCTTGGCGGCTAGCGGGGGAAGGGGAGAGACCCAGTACTTC. Its translation: CASSLAASGGRGETQYF.

The chain uses TRBV9 and TRBJ2-7; the D gene is possibly TRBD2 (5 bases). There are 13 residues in the CDR3. V was clipped by 1 base and J by 4 bases, with 9 bases between them. Germline CDR1 reads SGDLS; CDR2 reads YYNGEE. This chain's CDR3 is CASSVRTGYEQYF. The CDR3 region has the DNA TGTGCCAGCAGCGTACGGACTGGTTACGAGCAGTACTTC.

This clonotype was seen repeatedly, ten times or more. J is TRBJ2-1 and V is TRBV5-1, with D possibly matching TRBD1 (6 bases). Trimming removed 4 bases from V and 1 base from J, with 15 bases in between. This CDR3 is built from 16 residues. Germline V gives CDR1 SGHRS, CDR2 YFSETQ. CDR3 bases: TGCGCCAGCAGCGCCCCGGGACACCGATCCTACAATGAGCAGTTCTTC. It is translated as CASSAPGHRSYNEQFF.

This chain joins TRBV5-1 and TRBJ1-1; D perhaps matches TRBD1 (6 bases). Trimming took off 0 bases at V and 13 bases at J, with 19 bases between the two ends. From germline, CDR1 is SGHRS and CDR2 YFSETQ. The CDR3 covers 14 residues. This chain's CDR3 is CASSLDPGGPPGFF. As DNA, the CDR3 is TGCGCCAGCAGCTTGGATCCCGGGGGGCCACCGGGTTTCTTT.

This clonotype was seen at least ten times. Here the CDR3 reads CASSQDGPSGEQFF. The CDR3 DNA follows: TGTGCCAGCAGCCAAGATGGGCCTAGCGGAGAGCAGTTCTTC. The chain uses TRBV4-2 and TRBJ2-1, with 7 bases that match TRBD2. The V and J ends lost 0 bases and 10 bases, in that order; junction bases with no gene match: 6. The germline gives CDR1 LGHNA, CDR2 YNFKEQ. This CDR3 has 14 residues.

This clonotype was picked up many times. For the CDR3, the DNA is TGTGCCAGCAGCTTAGGCCTAGCGGGGGACCTGCAGTATTTT. This codes for CASSLGLAGDLQYF. V and J are TRBV7-3 and TRBJ2-3, with TRBD2 matching 10 bases. The germline gives CDR1 SGHTA, CDR2 FQGTGA. Trimming took 2 bases from V and 11 from J; bases not matched to a gene: 7. CDR3 length: 14 amino acids.

The chain employs TRBV7-3 and TRBJ1-1; 10 positions agree with TRBD1. V shed 0 bases and J 5 bases; nucleotides not matched to a gene: 9. Germline assignment: CDR1 SGHTA and CDR2 FQGTGA. This CDR3 region has 17 residues. The CDR3 reads CASSLTVGTGAQTEAFF. The DNA for the CDR3 is TGTGCCAGCAGCTTAACTGTCGGGACAGGGGCGCAAACTGAAGCTTTCTTT.

The V call is TRBV9, the J call TRBJ1-6; D is unclear. V was cut by 3 bases and J by 6 bases, with 16 bases left in between. CDR3 size: 16 residues. Germline CDR1 SGDLS, CDR2 YYNGEE. CDR3 DNA: TGTGCCAGCAGCGAGGGTTTGCGGGATCCTAATTCACCCCTCCACTTT. Residues: CASSEGLRDPNSPLHF.

There are many counts of this clonotype. The chain uses TRBV12-3 or TRBV12-4 and TRBJ1-2; no clear D gene. Trimming pared 6 bases from V and 7 bases from J, leaving 12 bases between. CDR3 length: 12 amino acids. The CDR3: CASSRTSSGYTF. CDR3 nucleotides: TGTGCCAGCAGCAGAACTTCCTCTGGCTACACCTTC.